The sequence of this T cell receptor beta chain was determined in a study of T cell responses to AZD1222 COVID-19 vaccine. Method: immunoSEQ multiplex PCR; TCRdb's copy keeps in-frame clones and lacks some. The sample consists of approximately 82,000 clones, 90% of them appearing once. Germline CDR1 reads LGHDT; CDR2 reads YNNKEL (reference sequence). V dropped 1 base and J dropped 10; count of bases not matched to a gene: 9. The CDR3 totals 16 residues. This clone was found once. This sequence originates from an adult in good health. Source: peripheral blood, taken on day 0 of AZD1222 vaccination. This chain links TRBV3-1 (or the pseudogene TRBV3-2) with TRBJ2-1, with 11 bases matching TRBD2. As DNA, the CDR3 is TGTGCCAGCAGCCAAGCCCCTAGCGGGGGGAGGAGGGAGCAGTTCTTC. Its protein is CASSQAPSGGRREQFF.